This T cell receptor beta chain was retrieved from a study of cytomegalovirus exposure and HLA in healthy donors. Study-level background: Inside one of the first data releases sat 85 million or so unique TCRs taken from HLA-typed donors.

The sample holds a few counts of this clone. In the PCR, 60 Vbeta and 13 Jbeta primers were used. Some clones are missing from TCRdb's copy, which holds only in-frame ones; the method was immunoSEQ multiplex PCR. The sample has roughly 130,000 clones, roughly 82% seen once. Germline lookup yields CDR1 SGHTA and CDR2 FQGTGA. This CDR3 comprises 15 residues. Trimming at V came to 1 base and at J to 3 bases, leaving 0 bases not matched to a gene. V is TRBV7-3 and J is TRBJ2-2; 9 bases map to TRBD2. The sequencing sample was made of PBMCs. The sequence was collected from a male donor in good health and CMV-seropositive. The CDR3 spells CASSLIAGDTGELFF. DNA of the CDR3: TGTGCCAGCAGCTTAATAGCGGGAGACACCGGGGAGCTGTTTTTT.